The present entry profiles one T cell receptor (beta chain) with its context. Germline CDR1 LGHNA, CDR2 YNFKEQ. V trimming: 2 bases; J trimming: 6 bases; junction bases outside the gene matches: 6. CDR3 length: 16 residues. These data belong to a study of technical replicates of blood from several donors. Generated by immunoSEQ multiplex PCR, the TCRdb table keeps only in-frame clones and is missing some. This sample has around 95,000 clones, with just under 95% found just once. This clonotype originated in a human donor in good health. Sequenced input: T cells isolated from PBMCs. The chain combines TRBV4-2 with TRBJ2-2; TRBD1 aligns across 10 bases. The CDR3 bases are TGTGCCAGCAGCCAAATCCGGGACAGGGGCCCCGGGGAGCTGTTTTTT. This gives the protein CASSQIRDRGPGELFF.